Below, one T cell receptor beta chain is given with its context. This sample was taken from a study of OX40 agonist ivuxolimab in advanced cancers. The assay was immunoSEQ multiplex PCR, and TCRdb's table has in-frame clones only and misses some. The table has more than 80,000 clones, more than 80% seen once. Trimming removed 2 bases from V and 2 bases from J; junction bases left unmatched: 3. The CDR3 is 16 residues long. CDR1 LNHDA and CDR2 SQIVND come from the germline V gene (reference sequence). The starting material was CD4+ or CD8+ T cells sorted from blood, obtained in a trial of the OX40 agonist ivuxolimab. The source is an adult with an advanced solid tumor such as melanoma, head and neck, liver or kidney cancer. J is TRBJ2-1 and V is TRBV19; 10 bases fit TRBD2. This CDR3 reads CASSIIAGGPYNEQFF. The CDR3 DNA reads as TGTGCCAGTAGTATAATAGCGGGGGGTCCCTACAATGAGCAGTTCTTC.